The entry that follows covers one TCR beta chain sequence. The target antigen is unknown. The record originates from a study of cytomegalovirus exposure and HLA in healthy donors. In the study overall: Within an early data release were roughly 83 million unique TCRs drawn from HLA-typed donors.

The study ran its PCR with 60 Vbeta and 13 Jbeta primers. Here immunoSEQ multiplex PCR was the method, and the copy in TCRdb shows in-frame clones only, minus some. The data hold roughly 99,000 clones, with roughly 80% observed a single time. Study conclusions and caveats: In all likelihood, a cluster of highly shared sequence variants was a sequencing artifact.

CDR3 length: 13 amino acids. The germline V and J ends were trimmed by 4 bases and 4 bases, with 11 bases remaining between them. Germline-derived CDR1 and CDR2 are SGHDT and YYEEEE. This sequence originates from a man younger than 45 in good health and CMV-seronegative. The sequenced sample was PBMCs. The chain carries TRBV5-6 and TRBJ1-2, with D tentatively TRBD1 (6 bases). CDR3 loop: CASSQGQIYGYTF. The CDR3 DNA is TGTGCCAGCAGCCAGGGACAAATCTATGGCTACACCTTC.